This record concerns one T cell receptor (beta chain) sequence. What it recognizes is unknown. Trimming cost V 3 bases and J 1 base, with 6 bases left between them. The CDR3 has 14 amino acids. Germline V gene data show CDR1 as LNHDA and CDR2 as SQIVND (reference sequence). This sample is part of a study of T cells after yellow fever vaccination. Study-wide results and limits: Peaking faster, on day 5 versus 15, the secondary response was nonetheless weaker. Booster sampling recovered most clones from primary vaccination (under 98% CD4, around 90% CD8). Any FACS-sorted repertoire could hold abundant clonotypes that contaminate it from the bulk population.

Using its own MiXCR run on the 5' RACE reads, TCRdb lists one record per CDR3 protein. The table records 450,000 to 650,000 distinct CDR3 sequences, less than 25% of them present only once. This TCR was recovered from a man between 18 and 35 years old who received the YFV17D yellow fever vaccine. The V call is TRBV19, the J call TRBJ1-4, with D unresolved. The sample was PBMCs, taken about 21 days after the first yellow fever vaccination. CDR3 DNA: TGTGCCAGTAGTATCGACATAACTAATGAAAAACTGTTTTTT. It specifies CASSIDITNEKLFF.